These 10 T cell receptor beta chains were all obtained from the same sample, sequenced in a study of blood T cell repertoires in COVID-19. Profiled with immunoSEQ multiplex PCR; TCRdb holds only in-frame clones, not every one. The repertoire holds about 39,000 clones, 80% to 90% seen once, with about 5.5% in the top ten. The specimen sequenced was peripheral blood. The receptors stem from a man aged 35-49 years with active COVID-19.

The chain couples TRBV19 to TRBJ2-2; TRBD2 matches at 15 bases. The CDR3 length is 20 residues. The ends lost 7 bases at V and 3 bases at J; junction bases unmatched: 15. Germline CDR1 is LNHDA and CDR2 is SQIVND (reference sequence). The CDR3 reads CASNRWGLAGGRGDTGELFF. The CDR3, as DNA: TGTGCCAGTAATCGATGGGGACTAGCGGGAGGAAGGGGAGACACCGGGGAGCTGTTTTTT.

The V gene is TRBV28, the J gene TRBJ2-7, with a weak D call TRBD2 (5 bases). CDR1 MDHEN and CDR2 SYDVKM come from the germline V gene. The CDR3 is 15 amino acids. V lost 2 bases and J 7 bases, leaving 18 bases between the germline ends. CDR3 amino acids: CASSLVADASGEQYF. The CDR3 DNA sequence: TGTGCCAGCAGTTTAGTCGCTGACGCCTCGGGGGAGCAGTACTTC. Filled out from reference TRBV28 and TRBJ2-7, the complete variable domain reads DVKVTQSSRYLVKRTGEKVFLECVQDMDHENMFWYRQDPGLGLRLIYFSYDVKMKEKGDIPEGYSVSREKKERFSLILESASTNQTSMYLCASSLVADASGEQYFGPGTRLTVT.

V is TRBV7-6 and J is TRBJ1-2, with TRBD1 matching 8 bases. Germline CDR1 is SGHVS and CDR2 is FNYEAQ. This CDR3 has 19 amino acids. J lost 5 bases, V lost 4 bases, and 21 bases had no gene match. CDR3 in amino acids: CASSSQTGGQDRVEYGYTF. CDR3 nucleotides: TGTGCCAGCAGCTCGCAGACCGGGGGACAGGACCGAGTGGAATATGGCTACACCTTC.

This chain uses TRBV28 with TRBJ2-3; tentatively, D is TRBD1 (6 bases). Trimming stripped 2 bases from V and 0 bases from J, with 12 bases between. The germline gives CDR1 MDHEN, CDR2 SYDVKM. The length of the CDR3 is 16 residues. CDR3 in amino acids: CASSLPLQGSTDTQYF. DNA for the CDR3: TGTGCCAGCAGTTTACCCCTACAGGGCAGCACAGATACGCAGTATTTT.

The CDR3 here is CASSVAGGPTYEQYF. The CDR3, as DNA: TGTGCCAGCAGCGTAGCGGGAGGGCCCACCTACGAGCAGTACTTC. The V call is TRBV9, the J call TRBJ2-7, with 8 nucleotides matching TRBD2. Germline assignment: CDR1 SGDLS and CDR2 YYNGEE. The CDR3 sequence is 15 residues long. V lost 0 bases and J lost 2; bases outside the gene matches: 4.

Concerning this clone: The limits of the CDR3 on the DNA are not certain, so only TCRdb's listed CDR3 is given. The chain combines TRBV28 with TRBJ2-7; the table's D call, TRBD1, was not checked against the DNA. In germline, CDR1 is MDHEN, CDR2 SYDVKM. The CDR3 is 13 amino acids long, termini counted. The CDR3 spells CASSFFAGGTPSF.

This chain connects TRBV5-1 to TRBJ2-1; 14 nucleotides line up with TRBD2. Germline V gene data show CDR1 as SGHRS and CDR2 as YFSETQ. CDR3 length equals 15 residues. Losses at the gene ends were 4 bases for V and 10 bases for J; bases not matched to a gene: 7. In DNA, the CDR3 is TGCGCCAGCAGCCAGACTAGCGGGAGGGCAGGAGAGCAGTTCTTC. It is translated as CASSQTSGRAGEQFF.

This chain links TRBV7-8 with TRBJ1-3; 10 bases are a match to TRBD1. Trimming removed 4 bases from V and 2 bases from J; junction bases left unmatched: 2. The CDR3 has 15 amino acids. Germline loops: CDR1 SGHVS, CDR2 FQNEAQ. The CDR3 protein is CASSSGQGAGNTIYF. The CDR3 region has the DNA TGTGCCAGCAGCTCCGGACAGGGGGCTGGAAACACCATATATTTT.

This rearrangement joins TRBV3-1 (or the pseudogene TRBV3-2) to TRBJ2-3; 7 positions match TRBD2. Germline V gene data show CDR1 as LGHDT and CDR2 as YNNKEL (reference sequence). CDR3 length: 14 residues. J lost 4 bases, V lost 4 bases, and 5 bases had no gene match. CDR3 in amino acids: CASSLRGSSDTQYF. Here the CDR3 DNA reads TGTGCCAGCAGCCTGCGGGGGAGTTCAGATACGCAGTATTTT.

The chain joins TRBV12-3 or TRBV12-4 to TRBJ1-3, with D unresolved. V dropped 8 bases and J dropped 4 bases, with 9 bases sitting between them. CDR3 length: 12 residues. CDR3 loop: CASRASGNTIYF. CDR3 DNA sequence: TGTGCCAGCCGCGCCTCAGGAAACACCATATATTTT.